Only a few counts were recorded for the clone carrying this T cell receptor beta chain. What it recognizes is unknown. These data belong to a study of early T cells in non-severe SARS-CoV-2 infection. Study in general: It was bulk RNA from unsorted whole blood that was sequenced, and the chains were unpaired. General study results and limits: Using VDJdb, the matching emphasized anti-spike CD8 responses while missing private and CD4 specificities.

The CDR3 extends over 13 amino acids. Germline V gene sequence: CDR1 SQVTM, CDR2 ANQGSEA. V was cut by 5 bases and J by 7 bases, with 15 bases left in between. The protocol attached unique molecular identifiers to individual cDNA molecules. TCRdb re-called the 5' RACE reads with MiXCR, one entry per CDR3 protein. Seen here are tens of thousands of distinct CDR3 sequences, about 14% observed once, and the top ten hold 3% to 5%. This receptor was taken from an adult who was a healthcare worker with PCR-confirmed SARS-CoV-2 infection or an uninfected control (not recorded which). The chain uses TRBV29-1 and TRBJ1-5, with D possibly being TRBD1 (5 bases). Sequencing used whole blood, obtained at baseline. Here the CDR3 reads CSVKTGVGQPQHF. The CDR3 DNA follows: TGCAGCGTTAAAACGGGGGTCGGGCAGCCCCAGCATTTT. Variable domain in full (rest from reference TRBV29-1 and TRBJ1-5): SAVISQKPSRDICQRGTSLTIQCQVDSQVTMMFWYRQQPGQSLTLIATANQGSEATYESGFVIDKFPISRPNLTFSTLTVSNMSPEDSSIYLCSVKTGVGQPQHFGDGTRLSIL.